Below are 19 T cell receptor beta chains sequenced from a single sample in a study of beta chain features in type 1 diabetes. cDNA synthesis used the whole RNA isolate, giving expressed TCRB sequences. Clones were read by immunoSEQ multiplex PCR, and TCRdb kept only the in-frame ones, dropping some. Of 80,000 to 90,000 clones listed, 25% to 35% were seen once; the top ten hold approximately 0.45%. Sequencing used stem cell memory CD4+ T cells from blood. The source of these receptors is a woman aged 18-29 years in good health.

This clone was detected only a few times. The rearrangement links TRBV11-3 to TRBJ2-3, with a tentative D call TRBD1 (5 bases). Between the trimmed V and J ends, which lost 1 base and 9 bases, there was a span of 8 bases. CDR1 and CDR2 (germline): SGHNT, YENEEA. The CDR3 totals 12 residues. This CDR3 is CASSLGGLTQYF. The CDR3 region has the DNA TGTGCCAGCAGCTTAGGGGGCCTCACGCAGTATTTT. The entire variable domain, with the rest obtained from reference TRBV11-3 and TRBJ2-3, is as follows: EAGVVQSPRYKIIEKKQPVAFWCNPISGHNTLYWYLQNLGQGPELLIRYENEEAVDDSQLPKDRFSAERLKGVDSTLKIQPAELGDSAVYLCASSLGGLTQYFGPGTRLTVL.

The chain has TRBV5-1 and TRBJ2-1, with 9 bases aligning to TRBD2. V shed 4 bases, J shed 7 bases, and the junction held 9 bases outside the gene matches. The CDR3 spans 15 residues. The germline CDR1 and CDR2 sequences are SGHRS and YFSETQ. Here the CDR3 reads CASSEWSGRSNEQFF. The CDR3 region has the DNA TGCGCCAGCAGCGAATGGAGCGGGAGGTCTAATGAGCAGTTCTTC.

This CDR3 reads CSAREYIEQYF. CDR3 in DNA: TGCAGTGCTAGAGAGTATATCGAGCAGTACTTC. The rearrangement links TRBV20-1 to TRBJ2-5, with unresolved D. The DNA end favors TRBJ2-7, so the J call may be wrong. The CDR3 is made up of 11 amino acids. The germline gives CDR1 DFQATT, CDR2 SNEGSKA (reference sequence).

CDR3: CASSGQGDRHIQYF. Here the CDR3 DNA reads TGTGCCAGCAGTGGACAGGGTGATCGGCACATTCAGTACTTC. The chain recombines TRBV6-1 with TRBJ2-4, with TRBD1 matching over 7 bases. The germline CDR1 and CDR2 sequences are MNHNS and SASEGT. The CDR3 has 14 residues. The V gene end was trimmed by 4 bases and the J gene end by 8 bases; junction bases not matched to a gene: 8.

The J gene is TRBJ2-7, the V gene TRBV5-4; D not resolved. V lost 2 bases and J 0 bases, leaving 6 bases between the germline ends. Germline CDR1 is SGHNT and CDR2 is YYREEE (reference sequence). The CDR3 runs 13 residues. The chain's CDR3 is CASSFSPSYEQYF. As DNA, the CDR3 is TGTGCCAGCAGCTTCTCCCCCTCCTACGAGCAGTACTTC.

The rearrangement uses TRBV6-5 and TRBJ1-1, with a weak D call TRBD1 (6 bases). Germline values: CDR1 MNHEY, CDR2 SVGAGI. With 5 bases removed from V and 5 bases from J, the gap between germline ends came to 15 bases. This CDR3 is 14 amino acids long. The CDR3 bases are TGTGCCAGCAGTCCGACAGGCTTCAGGACTGAAGCTTTCTTT. Amino acid sequence: CASSPTGFRTEAFF.

This clone has just a few counts. The rearrangement uses TRBV7-9 and TRBJ1-1; possibly TRBD1 for D (6 bases). Germline V lookup: CDR1 SEHNR, CDR2 FQNEAQ (reference sequence). The CDR3 totals 13 residues. With 4 bases removed from V and 4 bases from J, the gap between germline ends came to 10 bases. DNA of the CDR3: TGTGCCAGCAGCTCCCAGGGGCGCACTGAAGCTTTCTTT. As protein: CASSSQGRTEAFF.

The V gene is TRBV6-5, the J gene TRBJ2-1; no firm D call. Trimming stripped 10 bases from V and 0 bases from J, with 10 bases between. Germline values: CDR1 MNHEY, CDR2 SVGAGI. CDR3 length equals 13 residues. CDR3 in DNA: TGTGCCACCATCGGTACCTCCTACAATGAGCAGTTCTTC. This gives the protein CATIGTSYNEQFF.

This chain uses TRBV10-1 with TRBJ2-7; 8 bases are shared with TRBD2. The CDR3 spans 13 residues. CDR1 and CDR2 from the germline V gene are WNHNN and SYGVQD (reference sequence). Trimming cost V 3 bases and J 3 bases; bases outside gene matches: 1. The CDR3 bases are TGCGCCAGCAGTGACAGCGGGAGCTACGAGCAGTACTTC. Its translation: CASSDSGSYEQYF.

The chain links TRBV5-1 to TRBJ1-2, with 9 bases lining up with TRBD1. The CDR3 length is 15 residues. Germline CDR1 is SGHRS and CDR2 is YFSETQ. The J segment lost 4 bases and the V segment lost 0 bases, leaving 4 bases of the junction unmatched. The CDR3 coding sequence is TGCGCCAGCAGCTTGGACAGGGGGCACTTCTATGGCTACACCTTC. Its translation: CASSLDRGHFYGYTF.

This chain uses TRBV11-2 with TRBJ2-1, with 10 positions matching TRBD2. CDR3 length: 14 amino acids. The V gene's germline CDR1 is SGHAT and CDR2 FQNNGV. Trimming at V came to 5 bases and at J to 5 bases, leaving 3 bases not matched to a gene. The CDR3 sequence is CASSRTSGNNEQFF. The DNA of the CDR3 is TGTGCCAGCAGCCGAACTAGCGGGAACAATGAGCAGTTCTTC. Drawing the rest from reference TRBV11-2 and TRBJ2-1, the complete variable domain is EAGVAQSPRYKIIEKRQSVAFWCNPISGHATLYWYQQILGQGPKLLIQFQNNGVVDDSQLPKDRFSAERLKGVDSTLKIQPAKLEDSAVYLCASSRTSGNNEQFFGPGTRLTVL.

This sequence joins TRBV5-4 and TRBJ2-1; D might be TRBD1 (5 bases). Trimming stripped 4 bases from V and 6 bases from J, with 14 bases between. Germline lookup yields CDR1 SGHNT and CDR2 YYREEE (reference sequence). The CDR3 contains 14 residues. This CDR3 is CASSPLKGVNEQFF. The DNA for the CDR3 is TGTGCCAGCAGCCCCCTAAAAGGGGTCAATGAGCAGTTCTTC.

This sequence joins TRBV18 and TRBJ1-1; D unresolved. CDR1 KGHSH and CDR2 LQKENI come from the germline V gene. The CDR3 consists of 17 residues. V was clipped by 6 bases and J by 0 bases, with 20 bases between them. CDR3 sequence: CASSPIGLITMNTEAFF. CDR3 DNA sequence: TGTGCCAGCTCTCCGATCGGACTGATCACAATGAACACTGAAGCTTTCTTT.

This clone was recorded a few times. V gene TRBV11-3 combines with J gene TRBJ2-2; the D gene is possibly TRBD1 (5 bases). The V gene's germline CDR1 is SGHNT and CDR2 YENEEA. Trimming took 1 base from V and 7 from J, leaving 16 bases between them. The CDR3 extends over 16 amino acids. The CDR3 loop reads CASSLGGGRDGGELFF. The CDR3 DNA is TGTGCCAGCAGCTTAGGCGGCGGCAGGGATGGCGGGGAGCTGTTTTTT.

The rearrangement uses TRBV4-1 and TRBJ2-1, with 11 bases aligning to TRBD2. With V trimmed by 5 bases and J by 8 bases, 5 bases remained unmatched. The germline gives CDR1 MGHRA, CDR2 YSYEKL. The length of the CDR3 is 14 residues. The CDR3 nucleotides are TGCGCCAGCAGCTCCGATAGCGGGAGGGATGAGCAGTTCTTC. Protein sequence: CASSSDSGRDEQFF.

A few counts support this clone. CDR3: CASSVGQGNEQYF. DNA of the CDR3: TGTGCCAGCAGCGTGGGACAGGGAAACGAGCAGTACTTC. The V call is TRBV9, the J call TRBJ2-7; TRBD1 agrees at 9 bases. CDR1 is SGDLS, CDR2 YYNGEE, per germline. The CDR3 runs to 13 residues. Losses at the gene ends were 2 bases for V and 5 bases for J; bases not matched to a gene: 2.

The V call is TRBV6-6, the J call TRBJ2-5; maybe TRBD2 (6 bases). Trimming shortened V by 5 bases and J by 5 bases, and 18 bases separated the two germline ends. CDR1 MNHNY and CDR2 SVGAGI come from the germline V gene (reference sequence). The CDR3 loop spans 15 amino acids. The CDR3 sequence is CASSLPGPGGETQYF. For the CDR3, the DNA is TGTGCCAGCAGTCTTCCGGGACCCGGAGGGGAGACCCAGTACTTC.

The chain joins TRBV11-3 to TRBJ1-3; no firm D call. The germline V gene encodes CDR1 SGHNT and CDR2 YENEEA. Trimming stripped 1 base from V and 0 bases from J, with 4 bases between. The CDR3 sequence is 14 residues long. The CDR3: CASSLAVSGNTIYF. The CDR3 DNA reads TGTGCCAGCAGCTTAGCCGTCTCTGGAAACACCATATATTTT.

The V call is TRBV4-3, the J call TRBJ1-4, with D perhaps matching TRBD1 (5 bases). Trimming removed 4 bases at V and 0 bases at J, with 21 bases between. This CDR3 region has 19 residues. Germline CDR1 is LGHNA and CDR2 is YSLEER. CDR3 DNA sequence: TGCGCCAGCAGCCTTAGCTCGCGGGGGACGGTTGCAACTAATGAAAAACTGTTTTTT. Its translation: CASSLSSRGTVATNEKLFF.